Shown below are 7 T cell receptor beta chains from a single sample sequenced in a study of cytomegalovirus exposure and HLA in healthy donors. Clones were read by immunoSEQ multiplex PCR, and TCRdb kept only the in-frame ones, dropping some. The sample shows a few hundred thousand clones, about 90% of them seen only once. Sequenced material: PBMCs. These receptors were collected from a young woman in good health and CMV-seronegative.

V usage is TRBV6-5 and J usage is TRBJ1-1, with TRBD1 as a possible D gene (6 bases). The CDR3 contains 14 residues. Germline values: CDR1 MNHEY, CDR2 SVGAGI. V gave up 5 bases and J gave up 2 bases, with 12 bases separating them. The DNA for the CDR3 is TGTGCCAGCAGTGTGGCGGGGGCTAACACTGAAGCTTTCTTT. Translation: CASSVAGANTEAFF.

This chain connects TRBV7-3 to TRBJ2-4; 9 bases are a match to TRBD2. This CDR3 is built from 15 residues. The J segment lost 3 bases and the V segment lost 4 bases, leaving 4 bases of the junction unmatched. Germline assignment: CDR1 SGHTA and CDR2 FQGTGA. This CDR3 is CASSSIAGDKNIQYF. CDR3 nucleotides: TGTGCCAGCAGCTCGATAGCGGGAGACAAAAACATTCAGTACTTC.

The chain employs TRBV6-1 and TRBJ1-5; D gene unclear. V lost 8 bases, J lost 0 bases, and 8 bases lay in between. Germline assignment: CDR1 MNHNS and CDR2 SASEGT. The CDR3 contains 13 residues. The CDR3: CASGRDSNQPQHF. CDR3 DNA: TGTGCCAGCGGAAGGGATAGCAATCAGCCCCAGCATTTT.

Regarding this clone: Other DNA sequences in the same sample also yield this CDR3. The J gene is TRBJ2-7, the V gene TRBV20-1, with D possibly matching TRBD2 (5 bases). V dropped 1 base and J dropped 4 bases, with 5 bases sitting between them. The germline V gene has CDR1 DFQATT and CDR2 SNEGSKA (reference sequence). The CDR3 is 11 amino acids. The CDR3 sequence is CSARGGYEQYF. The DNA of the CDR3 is TGCAGTGCTAGAGGAGGGTACGAGCAGTACTTC.

CDR3 bases: TGTGCCACCAGTGACTTTGGACTAGAGAGTTACGAGCAGTACTTC. Translation: CATSDFGLESYEQYF. The V call is TRBV15, the J call TRBJ2-7; 7 positions agree with TRBD2. Germline V gene data show CDR1 as LNHNV and CDR2 as YYDKDF (reference sequence). This CDR3 region has 15 residues. V lost 6 bases and J lost 4; bases outside the gene matches: 12. Full variable domain (remainder filled in from reference TRBV15 and TRBJ2-7): DAMVIQNPRYQVTQFGKPVTLSCSQTLNHNVMYWYQQKSSQAPKLLFHYYDKDFNNEADTPDNFQSRRPNTSFCFLDIRSPGLGDTAMYLCATSDFGLESYEQYFGPGTRLTVT.

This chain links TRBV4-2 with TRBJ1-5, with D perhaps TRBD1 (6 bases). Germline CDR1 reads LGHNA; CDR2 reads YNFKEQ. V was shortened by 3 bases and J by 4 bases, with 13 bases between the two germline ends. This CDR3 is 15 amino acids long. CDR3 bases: TGTGCCAGCAGCCAGTACAGGGTCCATAATCAGCCCCAGCATTTT. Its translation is CASSQYRVHNQPQHF.

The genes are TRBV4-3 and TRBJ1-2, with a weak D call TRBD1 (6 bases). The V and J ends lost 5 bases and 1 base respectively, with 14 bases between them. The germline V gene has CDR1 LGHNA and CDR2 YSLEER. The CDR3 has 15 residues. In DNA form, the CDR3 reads TGCGCCAGCAGCTATGGGACAAGTAATAACTATGGCTACACCTTC. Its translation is CASSYGTSNNYGYTF.